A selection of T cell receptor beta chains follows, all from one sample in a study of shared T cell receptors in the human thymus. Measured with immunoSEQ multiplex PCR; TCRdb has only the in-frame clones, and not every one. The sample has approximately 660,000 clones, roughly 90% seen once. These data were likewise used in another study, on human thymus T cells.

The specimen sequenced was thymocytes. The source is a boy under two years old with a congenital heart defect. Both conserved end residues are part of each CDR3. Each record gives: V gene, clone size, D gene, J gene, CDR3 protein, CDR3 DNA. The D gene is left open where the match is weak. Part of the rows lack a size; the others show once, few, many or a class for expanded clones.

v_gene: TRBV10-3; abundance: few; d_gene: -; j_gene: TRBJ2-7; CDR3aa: CAIRSGGSSYEQYF; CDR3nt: TGTGCCATCAGGTCTGGGGGGAGCTCCTACGAGCAGTACTTC
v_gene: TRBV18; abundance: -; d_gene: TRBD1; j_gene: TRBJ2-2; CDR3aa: CASSTSGGETGELFF; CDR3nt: TGTGCCAGCTCAACCTCAGGGGGCGAAACCGGGGAGCTGTTTTTT
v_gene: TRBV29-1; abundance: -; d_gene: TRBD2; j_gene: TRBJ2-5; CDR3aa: CSVEDRATSGYHQETQYF; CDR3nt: TGCAGCGTTGAAGATCGGGCGACTAGCGGGTACCACCAAGAGACCCAGTACTTC
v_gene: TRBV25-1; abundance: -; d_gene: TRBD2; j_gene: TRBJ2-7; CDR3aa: CASSRYVAGGPSYEQYF; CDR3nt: TGTGCCAGCAGTCGGTACGTAGCGGGAGGGCCATCCTACGAGCAGTACTTC
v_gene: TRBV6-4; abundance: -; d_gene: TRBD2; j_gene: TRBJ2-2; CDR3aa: CASRVIAGGSNTGELFF; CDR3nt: TGTGCCAGCCGCGTCATAGCGGGAGGCTCGAACACCGGGGAGCTGTTTTTT
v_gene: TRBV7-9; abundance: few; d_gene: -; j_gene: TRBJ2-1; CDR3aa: CASSLVGEQFF; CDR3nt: TGTGCCAGCAGCTTAGTTGGCGAGCAGTTCTTC
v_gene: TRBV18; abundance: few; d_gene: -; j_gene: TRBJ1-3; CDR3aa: CASSHLTDRSGNTIYF; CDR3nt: TGTGCCAGCTCACACTTGACAGACCGCTCTGGAAACACCATATATTTT
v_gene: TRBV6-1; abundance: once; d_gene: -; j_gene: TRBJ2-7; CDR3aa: CASSEANLSSYEQYF; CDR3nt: TGTGCCAGCAGTGAAGCGAACCTGAGCTCCTACGAGCAGTACTTC
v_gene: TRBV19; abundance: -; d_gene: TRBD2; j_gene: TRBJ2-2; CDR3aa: CASILAGGPDTGELFF; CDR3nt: TGTGCCAGTATCCTAGCGGGAGGGCCTGACACCGGGGAGCTGTTTTTT
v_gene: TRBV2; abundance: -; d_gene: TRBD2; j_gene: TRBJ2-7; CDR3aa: CASRDPSGGGSGRYF; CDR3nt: TGTGCCAGCAGGGATCCTAGCGGGGGGGGATCCGGGCGGTACTTC
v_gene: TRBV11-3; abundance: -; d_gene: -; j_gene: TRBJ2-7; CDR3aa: CASSQEGLAPYEQYF; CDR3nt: TGTGCCAGCAGCCAGGAGGGGCTAGCGCCATACGAGCAGTACTTC
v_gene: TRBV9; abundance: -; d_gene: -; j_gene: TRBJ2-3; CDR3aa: CASSVARRDRLTDTQYF; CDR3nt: TGTGCCAGCAGCGTAGCGCGGCGAGACAGGCTCACAGATACGCAGTATTTT
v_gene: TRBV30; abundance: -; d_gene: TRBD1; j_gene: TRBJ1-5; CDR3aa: CAWSVSVLRDRGSNQPQHF; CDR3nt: TGTGCCTGGAGTGTCTCGGTTCTAAGGGACAGGGGAAGCAATCAGCCCCAGCATTTT
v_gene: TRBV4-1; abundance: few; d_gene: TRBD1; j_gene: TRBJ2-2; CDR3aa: CASSPDRETGELFF; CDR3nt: TGCGCCAGCAGCCCCGACAGGGAGACCGGGGAGCTGTTTTTT
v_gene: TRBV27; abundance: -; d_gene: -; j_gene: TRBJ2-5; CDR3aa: CASSHYQETQYF; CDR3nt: TGTGCCAGCAGTCACTACCAAGAGACCCAGTACTTC
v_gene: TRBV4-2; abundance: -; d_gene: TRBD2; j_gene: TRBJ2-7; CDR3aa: CASSQDFSGRGYEQYF; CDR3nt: TGTGCCAGCAGCCAAGATTTTAGCGGGAGGGGCTACGAGCAGTACTTC